A single sample gave rise to the 30 T cell receptor beta chains below, sequenced in a study of cytomegalovirus exposure and HLA in healthy donors. The PCR used 60 Vbeta and 13 Jbeta primers. The table came from immunoSEQ multiplex PCR; TCRdb's copy has only in-frame clones and leaves some out. The sample yields 150,000 to 200,000 clones, approximately 80% seen once. Sequenced input: PBMCs. These receptors were obtained from a girl aged 2 to 10 in good health and CMV-seropositive.

The sample holds a few counts of this clone. The chain employs TRBV30 and TRBJ2-1, with 11 bases identical to TRBD2. The CDR3 runs to 17 residues. CDR1 is GTSNPN and CDR2 is SVGIG in the germline V gene (reference sequence). V shed 1 base, J shed 7 bases, and the junction held 12 bases outside the gene matches. The CDR3 region has the DNA TGTGCCTGGAGTGCAGGTCACTCTAGCGGGGGGAAAAATGAGCAGTTCTTC. Amino acid sequence: CAWSAGHSSGGKNEQFF.

J is TRBJ2-3 and V is TRBV5-1, with TRBD2 matching 7 bases. The CDR3 runs 14 residues. V gave up 5 bases and J gave up 2 bases; unmatched junction bases: 5. Germline assignment: CDR1 SGHRS and CDR2 YFSETQ. CDR3 protein: CASRIAGDTDTQYF. CDR3 nucleotide sequence: TGCGCCAGCAGGATTGCGGGAGACACAGATACGCAGTATTTT.

The chain employs TRBV6-4 and TRBJ1-2, with a possible D match to TRBD1 (5 bases). The germline V and J ends were trimmed by 2 bases and 3 bases, with 10 bases remaining between them. This CDR3 is built from 14 residues. Germline V lookup: CDR1 MRHNA, CDR2 SNTAGT. The CDR3 bases are TGTGCCAGCAGTGACCGTTGGGGGGACTATGGCTACACCTTC. The encoded protein is CASSDRWGDYGYTF.

The rearrangement joins TRBV19 to TRBJ2-7; 7 bases map to TRBD2. Germline lookup yields CDR1 LNHDA and CDR2 SQIVND (reference sequence). V shed 10 bases, J shed 1 base, and the junction held 10 bases outside the gene matches. This CDR3 comprises 14 residues. CDR3 residues: CATMAGAGSYEQYF. The CDR3 DNA sequence: TGTGCCACTATGGCCGGAGCGGGGTCCTACGAGCAGTACTTC.

The chain couples TRBV18 to TRBJ1-1; 12 nucleotides align to TRBD1. CDR3 length: 17 amino acids. Germline V gene lookup returns CDR1 KGHSH and CDR2 LQKENI. The junction had 10 bases not matched to a gene; V was cut back by 4 bases and J by 4 bases. The CDR3 coding sequence is TGTGCCAGCTCACTTTCGGGACAGGGGGCGGTCGGCACTGAAGCTTTCTTT. This translates into CASSLSGQGAVGTEAFF.

The chain is built from TRBV19 and TRBJ2-1; the D gene is possibly TRBD1 (5 bases). Germline lookup yields CDR1 LNHDA and CDR2 SQIVND (reference sequence). V was clipped by 6 bases and J by 8 bases, with 14 bases between them. The CDR3 extends over 13 amino acids. For the CDR3, the DNA is TGTGCCAGTAGACGGATACAGGTAGATGAGCAGTTCTTC. It codes for CASRRIQVDEQFF.

This chain uses TRBV28 with TRBJ2-7; TRBD1 matches at 7 bases. Per the germline V gene, CDR1 is MDHEN and CDR2 is SYDVKM. The CDR3 contains 14 residues. V gave up 6 bases and J gave up 2 bases; unmatched junction bases: 7. The DNA of the CDR3 is TGTGCCAGCAGCACCAGACAGGGAGCCTACGAGCAGTACTTC. It codes for CASSTRQGAYEQYF.

The chain joins TRBV5-1 to TRBJ1-1, with 8 positions matching TRBD1. V lost 3 bases, J lost 1 base, and 5 bases stayed unmatched. Per the germline V gene, CDR1 is SGHRS and CDR2 is YFSETQ. The CDR3 runs 15 residues. The CDR3 loop reads CASSWGGQGNTEAFF. The CDR3 DNA reads as TGCGCCAGCAGCTGGGGAGGACAGGGGAACACTGAAGCTTTCTTT.

The V call is TRBV4-1, the J call TRBJ2-2; 8 bases map to TRBD2. The V gene's germline CDR1 is MGHRA and CDR2 YSYEKL. The CDR3 spans 17 residues. J was trimmed by 4 bases and V by 3 bases; bases with no gene match: 10. The CDR3 DNA reads TGCGCCAGCAGCCATCCCTATAGCGGGAAAAGCACCGGGGAGCTGTTTTTT. It is translated as CASSHPYSGKSTGELFF.

This clone appeared a few times. The chain is built from TRBV19 and TRBJ2-1; no firm D call. Germline CDR1 and CDR2: LNHDA and SQIVND (reference sequence). The V end was cut by 6 bases, the J end by 0 bases, with 18 bases between. CDR3 length: 17 amino acids. In nucleotides, the CDR3 is TGTGCCAGTAGCTACCCCCCTAGTGCCAGCTCCTACAATGAGCAGTTCTTC. Translation gives CASSYPPSASSYNEQFF.

The CDR3 nucleotides read TGTGCCAGCACTTCGGGGGGATCGTTCTATGGCTACACCTTC. Translated, it gives CASTSGGSFYGYTF. V and J are TRBV27 and TRBJ1-2, with D perhaps matching TRBD1 (5 bases). In germline, CDR1 is MNHEY, CDR2 SMNVEV (reference sequence). CDR3 size: 14 residues. V was pared by 7 bases and J by 4 bases, with 16 bases between.

As regards this clone: A read error may account for a junction end that differs from germline. This sequence joins TRBV28 and TRBJ1-1; 7 bases line up with TRBD1. CDR1 is MDHEN and CDR2 is SYDVKM in the germline V gene. The CDR3 is made up of 15 amino acids. The CDR3 coding sequence is TGTGCCAGCCGTTTAAGACAGGGTTGGAACACTGAAGCTTTCTTT. It codes for CASRLRQGWNTEAFF.

In nucleotides, the CDR3 is TGCGCCAGCAGCAGAGCCGGGACAGGGGATTATGGCTACACCTTC. The encoded protein is CASSRAGTGDYGYTF. The rearrangement joins TRBV5-1 to TRBJ1-2; 10 bases fit TRBD1. Trimming removed 4 bases from V and 5 bases from J; junction bases left unmatched: 8. This CDR3 comprises 15 residues. CDR1 SGHRS and CDR2 YFSETQ come from the germline V gene.

This clone was observed a handful of times. CDR3 sequence reads: CASRSGTLSNSPLHF. The CDR3 bases are TGTGCCAGTAGAAGCGGGACACTCTCTAATTCACCCCTCCACTTT. The chain employs TRBV19 and TRBJ1-6, with D perhaps TRBD1 (6 bases). The CDR3 totals 15 residues. V lost 6 bases to trimming and J lost 6 bases, with 15 bases between them. The germline gives CDR1 LNHDA, CDR2 SQIVND (reference sequence).

This clone was seen a single time. V is TRBV9 and J is TRBJ1-2; D gene uncertain. The CDR3 spans 14 residues. Germline V CDR1 and CDR2: SGDLS, YYNGEE. V lost 4 bases, J lost 7 bases, and 17 bases lay in between. As DNA, the CDR3 is TGTGCCAGCAGCCCTCCCCAGGACTATAGTGGCTACACCTTC. Translating gives CASSPPQDYSGYTF.

This chain joins TRBV6-1 and TRBJ2-7, with 7 positions matching TRBD1. From germline, CDR1 is MNHNS and CDR2 SASEGT. Germline trimming cut 6 bases from V and 3 bases from J; bases unmatched to any gene: 5. The CDR3 totals 13 residues. CDR3 in amino acids: CASRTGQRYEQYF. CDR3 bases: TGTGCCAGCAGGACGGGACAGCGCTACGAGCAGTACTTC.

This clone appeared a few times. The chain uses TRBV15 and TRBJ1-1; D ambiguous. CDR3 length: 14 residues. Trimming removed 3 bases from V and 1 base from J, with 9 bases in between. Germline CDR1 and CDR2: LNHNV and YYDKDF (reference sequence). CDR3 nucleotide sequence: TGTGCCACCAGCAGTATAGTGCCGAACACTGAAGCTTTCTTT. Residues: CATSSIVPNTEAFF.

This clone was counted once. J is TRBJ1-2 and V is TRBV19; 10 bases fit TRBD1. Per the germline V gene, CDR1 is LNHDA and CDR2 is SQIVND (reference sequence). The junction had 8 bases not matched to a gene; V was cut back by 5 bases and J by 8 bases. The CDR3 is made up of 14 amino acids. CDR3 sequence reads: CASSPRQGAGGYTF. CDR3 sequence (DNA): TGTGCCAGTAGTCCAAGACAGGGGGCCGGAGGCTACACCTTC. Together with reference TRBV19 and TRBJ1-2, the CDR3 gives the full variable domain: DGGITQSPKYLFRKEGQNVTLSCEQNLNHDAMYWYRQDPGQGLRLIYYSQIVNDFQKGDIAEGYSVSREKKESFPLTVTSAQKNPTAFYLCASSPRQGAGGYTFGSGTRLTVV.

A word on this clone: Other DNA sequences in the same sample also yield this CDR3. The chain combines TRBV30 with TRBJ1-4; D is perhaps TRBD1 (5 bases). Between the trimmed V and J ends, which lost 2 bases and 4 bases, there was a span of 8 bases. The CDR3 spans 13 residues. CDR1 is GTSNPN, CDR2 SVGIG, per germline (reference sequence). Here the CDR3 DNA reads TGTGCCTGGAGTCGGCAGGGTAATGAAAAACTGTTTTTT. Protein sequence: CAWSRQGNEKLFF.

J is TRBJ2-1 and V is TRBV10-3, with 7 nucleotides matching TRBD2. CDR1 ENHRY and CDR2 SYGVKD come from the germline V gene. This CDR3 contains 16 residues. After removal of 4 bases from V and 5 bases from J, the junction contained 11 bases not matched to a gene. The CDR3 DNA reads TGTGCCATCAGTGTTAGGACTAGAAGGGGCCACAATGAGCAGTTCTTC. It specifies CAISVRTRRGHNEQFF.

V gene TRBV6-5 combines with J gene TRBJ1-2, with no clear D. V lost 10 bases to trimming and J lost 2 bases, with 17 bases between them. The CDR3 totals 14 residues. Germline V gives CDR1 MNHEY, CDR2 SVGAGI. The CDR3 coding sequence is TGTGCCACGTCGAGGAAGAGGGTAAACTATGGCTACACCTTC. It is translated as CATSRKRVNYGYTF.

CDR3 residues: CASSPLTGGRDPFF. CDR3 coding DNA: TGTGCCAGCTCACCTCTGACAGGGGGCCGAGACCCTTTCTTT. The rearrangement links TRBV18 to TRBJ1-1; 10 nucleotides match TRBD1. The length of the CDR3 is 14 residues. J gave up 12 bases and V 3 bases, and 10 bases lay outside the gene matches. Germline assignment: CDR1 KGHSH and CDR2 LQKENI.

This chain connects TRBV10-3 to TRBJ1-3, with unresolved D. This CDR3 spans 13 amino acids. The V end lost 4 bases, the J end lost 4 bases, and 8 bases lay between the germline ends. Germline CDR1 and CDR2: ENHRY and SYGVKD. The CDR3 is CAISASGGNTIYF. The CDR3 nucleotides are TGTGCCATCAGTGCTTCCGGGGGAAACACCATATATTTT.

This chain connects TRBV25-1 to TRBJ1-1; the D gene is possibly TRBD1 (5 bases). Germline V lookup: CDR1 MGHDK, CDR2 SYGVNS. The CDR3 sequence is 15 residues long. The V and J ends lost 4 bases and 3 bases respectively, with 15 bases between them. The CDR3: CASSAIQGLDTEAFF. CDR3 nucleotides: TGTGCCAGCAGTGCAATTCAGGGCCTAGACACTGAAGCTTTCTTT.

This rearrangement joins TRBV9 to TRBJ2-1, with D perhaps TRBD2 (6 bases). The ends were cut back, 4 bases at V and 0 bases at J, with 20 bases in the middle. Germline V CDR1 and CDR2: SGDLS, YYNGEE. The CDR3 covers 18 residues. The CDR3 loop reads CASSTPRERAHSYNEQFF. CDR3 nucleotide sequence: TGTGCCAGCAGCACCCCCAGGGAGCGGGCACACTCCTACAATGAGCAGTTCTTC.

This clone came up once. The V call is TRBV6-1, the J call TRBJ1-5; 10 bases align to TRBD1. Germline CDR1 is MNHNS and CDR2 is SASEGT. Germline trimming cut 10 bases from V and 5 bases from J; bases unmatched to any gene: 11. The CDR3 sequence is 15 residues long. The CDR3 DNA reads TGTGCCATCACGCCGGGACAGGGGCGTTATCAGCCCCAGCATTTT. This codes for CAITPGQGRYQPQHF.

This clone has just one count. V is TRBV4-2 and J is TRBJ2-1; 7 bases fit TRBD2. V trimming: 3 bases; J trimming: 8 bases; junction bases outside the gene matches: 13. The germline gives CDR1 LGHNA, CDR2 YNFKEQ. This CDR3 comprises 16 residues. CDR3 sequence reads: CASSQPGRAGDDEQFF. The CDR3 bases are TGTGCCAGCAGCCAGCCAGGGAGGGCGGGGGACGATGAGCAGTTCTTC.

The gene calls are TRBV2 and TRBJ1-3; the D is unclear. Germline V lookup: CDR1 SNHLY, CDR2 FYNNEI. The CDR3 sequence is 13 residues long. Trimming shortened V by 6 bases and J by 1 base, and 7 bases separated the two germline ends. The DNA for the CDR3 is TGTGCCAGCAGAGCTGGTTCTGGAAACACCATATATTTT. This translates into CASRAGSGNTIYF.

J is TRBJ2-1 and V is TRBV30; TRBD1 aligns across 8 bases. Germline V CDR1 and CDR2: GTSNPN, SVGIG (reference sequence). This CDR3 has 13 amino acids. V lost 8 bases and J lost 6; bases outside the gene matches: 9. The CDR3 sequence: CAAKRTGFNEQFF. CDR3 DNA: TGTGCCGCGAAGAGGACAGGGTTCAATGAGCAGTTCTTC.

The chain couples TRBV2 to TRBJ1-2; D is unresolved. Trimming took off 7 bases at V and 7 bases at J, with 7 bases between the two ends. CDR3 length: 10 residues. Germline V gene sequence: CDR1 SNHLY, CDR2 FYNNEI. The CDR3 DNA is TGTGCCAGCACCCCGAGTGGCTACACCTTC. Residues: CASTPSGYTF.